The clone carrying this TCR beta chain was observed a handful of times. The target antigen is unknown. A template switching step contributed a universal primer site, while unique molecular identifiers were present in the cDNA. TCRdb passed the 5' RACE reads through MiXCR, listing each CDR3 protein once. The sample has 500,000 to 700,000 distinct CDR3 sequences; just over 7% are singletons. This entry is derived from a study of identical twins. Study-level results: In cord blood, abundant beta clonotypes had fewer insertions; memory showed no trend.

These data were also reused for a study on yellow fever vaccine responses in identical twins. That study reports: Twins reportedly showed a vaccine T cell response that seemed partly convergent and partly personalized.

The specimen sequenced was PBMCs. The clonotype was recovered from a woman between 18 and 29 years old in good health.

In DNA, the CDR3 is TGCAGTGCTGGGCTAGGACAAGAGACCCAGTACTTC. Translating gives CSAGLGQETQYF. This rearrangement joins TRBV20-1 to TRBJ2-5, with D unclear. The CDR3 sequence is 12 residues long. Germline assignment: CDR1 DFQATT and CDR2 SNEGSKA (reference sequence). V lost 5 bases and J 2 bases, leaving 9 bases between the germline ends.